The 28 T cell receptor beta chains below all came from one sample that was sequenced in a study of regulatory and conventional T cells in RAG deficiency. The sorted conventional CD4+ T cells were CD25-low and CD127-high, with genomic DNA sequenced. Using immunoSEQ multiplex PCR, the repertoire was profiled, and TCRdb retains in-frame clones only, with some absent. Among roughly 30,000 clones listed, 90% to 97% were seen once. The same data also went into a second study, on regulatory T cells. As that report states: Amplification used 52 TRBV primers and 13 TRBJ primers.

Sequencing was performed on CD25- CD4+ T cells sorted from blood. These receptors were obtained from a human donor in good health.

The chain combines TRBV11-1 with TRBJ1-2; TRBD1 matches 8 bases. Germline V gene sequence: CDR1 SGHAT, CDR2 FQDESV (reference sequence). V trimming: 4 bases; J trimming: 6 bases; junction bases outside the gene matches: 4. The CDR3 consists of 13 residues. CDR3 nucleotides: TGTGCCAGCAGCTCGACAGGGGTTGATGGCTACACCTTC. It codes for CASSSTGVDGYTF. Using reference TRBV11-1 and TRBJ1-2 for the parts outside the CDR3, the full variable domain is EAEVAQSPRYKITEKSQAVAFWCDPISGHATLYWYRQILGQGPELLVQFQDESVVDDSQLPKDRFSAERLKGVDSTLKIQPAELGDSAMYLCASSSTGVDGYTFGSGTRLTVV.

The V and J genes are TRBV11-2 and TRBJ2-1; possible D gene TRBD1, 5 bases. There are 17 residues in the CDR3. CDR1 and CDR2 from the germline V gene are SGHAT and FQNNGV. V was shortened by 5 bases and J by 2 bases, with 19 bases between the two germline ends. The CDR3 DNA reads TGTGCCAGCAGCCCCCTTGGGGCGTCGCTTACCTACAATGAGCAGTTCTTC. Encoded protein: CASSPLGASLTYNEQFF.

This rearrangement joins TRBV30 to TRBJ2-5; 11 bases are shared with TRBD2. The J segment lost 4 bases and the V segment lost 3 bases, leaving 7 bases of the junction unmatched. Germline V lookup: CDR1 GTSNPN, CDR2 SVGIG (reference sequence). The CDR3 sequence is 15 residues long. CDR3 nucleotide sequence: TGTGCCTGGAGGGTGACTAGCGGGATCCCAGAGACCCAGTACTTC. It encodes CAWRVTSGIPETQYF.

The J gene is TRBJ2-3, the V gene TRBV6-1; no firm D call. The CDR3 totals 14 residues. V was trimmed by 3 bases and J by 0 bases, leaving 7 bases between them. Germline V gives CDR1 MNHNS, CDR2 SASEGT. Here the CDR3 DNA reads TGTGCCAGCAGTGACAGATGGAGCACAGATACGCAGTATTTT. Encoded protein: CASSDRWSTDTQYF.

This clone showed up just once. CDR3 in amino acids: CASSESGRTYGYTF. The CDR3 DNA reads TGTGCCAGCAGTGAATCGGGGAGAACCTATGGCTACACCTTC. J is TRBJ1-2 and V is TRBV2; D gene uncertain. The CDR3 covers 14 residues. Between the trimmed V and J ends, which lost 2 bases and 4 bases, there was a span of 11 bases. Germline V gene lookup returns CDR1 SNHLY and CDR2 FYNNEI.

CDR3 DNA sequence: TGTGCCAGCAGTCTTAGATCCGGGACAGCGGACTACGAGCAGTACTTC. It translates to CASSLRSGTADYEQYF. The chain uses TRBV7-2 and TRBJ2-7; 7 bases fit TRBD1. Germline CDR1 SGHTA, CDR2 FQGNSA. The CDR3 spans 16 residues. The trim removed 6 bases at V and 3 bases at J, leaving 14 bases unmatched.

The rearrangement links TRBV7-8 to TRBJ1-2, with TRBD1 matching 8 bases. The CDR3 has 16 amino acids. Unmatched junction bases numbered 10, after V lost 5 bases and J lost 2 bases. CDR1 is SGHVS, CDR2 FQNEAQ, per germline. CDR3 sequence (DNA): TGTGCCAGCAGCCCACGGCCGACAGGGGTAAACTATGGCTACACCTTC. This encodes CASSPRPTGVNYGYTF.

V and J are TRBV19 and TRBJ2-3; 8 bases are shared with TRBD2. Per the germline V gene, CDR1 is LNHDA and CDR2 is SQIVND (reference sequence). The length of the CDR3 is 14 residues. Trimming cost V 1 base and J 11 bases; bases outside gene matches: 8. CDR3 bases: TGTGCCAGTAGTATAGTAGGATTGGCGGGGGGGCAGTATTTT. Protein sequence: CASSIVGLAGGQYF.

The chain links TRBV7-9 to TRBJ2-7; the match to TRBD1 covers 7 bases. There are 15 residues in the CDR3. Trimming cost V 3 bases and J 3 bases; bases outside gene matches: 8. Germline values: CDR1 SEHNR, CDR2 FQNEAQ (reference sequence). The CDR3 bases are TGTGCCAGCAGCTTCAACAGGGGCCGGCTCTACGAGCAGTACTTC. This gives the protein CASSFNRGRLYEQYF. Filled out from reference TRBV7-9 and TRBJ2-7, the complete variable domain reads DTGVSQNPRHKITKRGQNVTFRCDPISEHNRLYWYRQTLGQGPEFLTYFQNEAQLEKSRLLSDRFSAERPKGSFSTLEIQRTEQGDSAMYLCASSFNRGRLYEQYFGPGTRLTVT.

This chain's CDR3 is CATSRVGGSTDTQYF. DNA of the CDR3: TGTGCCACCAGCAGAGTTGGCGGGAGCACAGATACGCAGTATTTT. The chain is built from TRBV15 and TRBJ2-3; TRBD2 might be the D (5 bases). Germline-derived CDR1 and CDR2 are LNHNV and YYDKDF (reference sequence). The CDR3 has 15 residues. The V end was cut by 1 base, the J end by 0 bases, with 8 bases between.

V gene TRBV2 combines with J gene TRBJ2-1; 10 bases agree with TRBD2. The CDR3 has 14 residues. The ends lost 8 bases at V and 4 bases at J; junction bases unmatched: 5. Germline V gene data show CDR1 as SNHLY and CDR2 as FYNNEI. In nucleotides, the CDR3 is TGTGCCAGCGATTTAGCGGGGGGATACAATGAGCAGTTCTTC. Translation gives CASDLAGGYNEQFF.

The chain is built from TRBV4-1 and TRBJ1-2; a weak D match, TRBD1 (6 bases). The length of the CDR3 is 15 residues. The V gene's germline CDR1 is MGHRA and CDR2 YSYEKL. V gave up 1 base and J gave up 4 bases, with 13 bases separating them. The CDR3 DNA is TGCGCCAGCAGCCAAGTCGGCAGGGGTGTCTATGGCTACACCTTC. Its protein product is CASSQVGRGVYGYTF.

This chain links TRBV30 with TRBJ1-3, with TRBD1 as a possible D gene (5 bases). The V gene lost 5 bases and the J gene lost 4 bases, with 9 bases spanning the gap. The length of the CDR3 is 12 residues. Germline-derived CDR1 and CDR2 are GTSNPN and SVGIG (reference sequence). This chain's CDR3 is CAWETDGNTIYF. CDR3 nucleotide sequence: TGTGCCTGGGAGACAGACGGAAACACCATATATTTT. Full variable domain (outside the CDR3, taken from reference TRBV30 and TRBJ1-3): SQTIHQWPATLVQPVGSPLSLECTVEGTSNPNLYWYRQAAGRGLQLLFYSVGIGQISSEVPQNLSASRPQDRQFILSSKKLLLSDSGFYLCAWETDGNTIYFGEGSWLTVV.

This clone has just one count. The genes are TRBV27 and TRBJ1-1; unclear D gene. CDR3 length: 16 amino acids. V lost 8 bases and J lost 4, with 23 bases in between. Germline V gene lookup returns CDR1 MNHEY and CDR2 SMNVEV (reference sequence). The CDR3 sequence: CASSRRSRDSGTEAFF. The CDR3 DNA reads as TGTGCCAGCTCGCGCCGTTCGAGGGATTCGGGCACTGAAGCTTTCTTT.

The CDR3 reads CASSQEGSGGGTQYF. The CDR3 region has the DNA TGCGCCAGCAGCCAAGAAGGCAGCGGGGGGGGGACCCAGTACTTC. This sequence joins TRBV4-1 and TRBJ2-5, with 10 bases aligning to TRBD2. Germline values: CDR1 MGHRA, CDR2 YSYEKL. The CDR3 contains 15 residues. The ends lost 0 bases at V and 7 bases at J; junction bases unmatched: 5.

CDR3 residues: CASSIWGEETQYF. The CDR3 DNA follows: TGTGCCAGTAGTATTTGGGGAGAAGAGACCCAGTACTTC. The chain employs TRBV19 and TRBJ2-5, with D perhaps matching TRBD2 (5 bases). CDR1 and CDR2 from the germline V gene are LNHDA and SQIVND (reference sequence). V was cut by 3 bases and J by 3 bases, with 8 bases left in between. The CDR3 runs to 13 residues.

V is TRBV6-5 and J is TRBJ1-2; possible D gene TRBD1, 6 bases. CDR1 is MNHEY and CDR2 is SVGAGI in the germline V gene. V was trimmed by 6 bases and J by 4 bases, leaving 12 bases between them. This CDR3 spans 13 amino acids. Written as DNA, the CDR3 is TGTGCCAGCAGACGGACAGACTTCTATGGCTACACCTTC. This sequence encodes CASRRTDFYGYTF.

The chain has TRBV14 and TRBJ2-5; a possible D gene is TRBD2 (7 bases). The CDR3 has 17 residues. In germline, CDR1 is SGHDN, CDR2 FVKESK. The germline V and J ends were trimmed by 0 bases and 2 bases, with 16 bases remaining between them. CDR3 residues: CASSQERGGLLQETQYF. In DNA, the CDR3 is TGTGCCAGCAGCCAAGAGAGGGGGGGACTGTTACAAGAGACCCAGTACTTC.

The genes are TRBV14 and TRBJ1-1, with 10 bases identical to TRBD1. Germline V gene data show CDR1 as SGHDN and CDR2 as FVKESK. Trimming removed 2 bases from V and 6 bases from J; junction bases left unmatched: 3. The CDR3 spans 14 residues. CDR3 coding DNA: TGTGCCAGCAGCCAAACGGACAGGGGGGCTGAAGCTTTCTTT. The encoded protein is CASSQTDRGAEAFF.

This clone appeared a single time. V usage is TRBV12-5 and J usage is TRBJ2-1; D may be TRBD1 (6 bases). From germline, CDR1 is LGHNT and CDR2 FRNRAP. Trimming removed 2 bases at V and 0 bases at J, with 11 bases between. The CDR3 loop spans 16 amino acids. For the CDR3, the DNA is TGTGCTAGTGGTTTGACAGGGTATCTCTCCTACAATGAGCAGTTCTTC. Residues: CASGLTGYLSYNEQFF.

The chain uses TRBV6-1 and TRBJ2-7; perhaps TRBD2 as D (5 bases). This CDR3 is built from 14 residues. V was shortened by 7 bases and J by 1 base, with 14 bases between the two germline ends. Germline-derived CDR1 and CDR2 are MNHNS and SASEGT. The CDR3 spells CASIQGLLSYEQYF. As DNA, the CDR3 is TGTGCCAGCATCCAAGGACTTTTATCCTACGAGCAGTACTTC.

Comments on this clone: In the same sample, other DNA sequences code for this CDR3. The V call is TRBV27, the J call TRBJ1-6; D is uncertain. The CDR3 consists of 12 residues. Germline CDR1 MNHEY, CDR2 SMNVEV (reference sequence). Trimming removed 3 bases at V and 13 bases at J, with 10 bases between. This CDR3 is CASSFGESPLHF. CDR3 nucleotide sequence: TGTGCCAGCAGTTTTGGGGAGAGCCCCCTCCACTTT.

The genes are TRBV6-5 and TRBJ1-2; D unresolved. Germline-derived CDR1 and CDR2 are MNHEY and SVGAGI. The CDR3 contains 13 residues. The germline V and J ends were trimmed by 2 bases and 4 bases, with 8 bases remaining between them. DNA for the CDR3: TGTGCCAGCAGTTACGGAGCTACCTATGGCTACACCTTC. Encoded protein: CASSYGATYGYTF.

The J gene is TRBJ2-7, the V gene TRBV5-8; weak D call: TRBD2 (6 bases). The V gene's germline CDR1 is SGHTS and CDR2 YDEGEE. V lost 2 bases, J lost 0 bases, and 12 bases lay in between. The CDR3 is made up of 15 amino acids. CDR3 amino acids: CASSFEVGSSYEQYF. The CDR3 DNA reads TGTGCCAGCAGCTTCGAGGTCGGGAGCTCCTACGAGCAGTACTTC.

This rearrangement joins TRBV6-5 to TRBJ1-4; a weak D match, TRBD1 (5 bases). Trimming cost V 2 bases and J 10 bases, with 14 bases left between them. The CDR3 is made up of 14 amino acids. The germline gives CDR1 MNHEY, CDR2 SVGAGI. CDR3 sequence (DNA): TGTGCCAGCAGTTACGGGGCCGGCGGGGTAAAACTGTTTTTT. Amino acid sequence: CASSYGAGGVKLFF.

The chain employs TRBV7-9 and TRBJ1-1; 10 positions agree with TRBD1. Germline V CDR1 and CDR2: SEHNR, FQNEAQ (reference sequence). This CDR3 contains 16 residues. V was pared by 4 bases and J by 3 bases, with 8 bases of the junction left unmatched. This CDR3 reads CASSSLSGQGDTEAFF. CDR3 coding DNA: TGTGCCAGCAGCTCACTATCAGGACAGGGGGACACTGAAGCTTTCTTT.

V usage is TRBV30 and J usage is TRBJ1-5; 7 bases align to TRBD1. CDR1 is GTSNPN, CDR2 SVGIG, per germline (reference sequence). The CDR3 has 15 amino acids. The J segment lost 0 bases and the V segment lost 3 bases, leaving 5 bases of the junction unmatched. CDR3 sequence: CAWSETGISNQPQHF. In nucleotides, the CDR3 is TGTGCCTGGAGCGAGACAGGGATTAGCAATCAGCCCCAGCATTTT.

This clone showed up just once. The CDR3 region has the DNA TGTGCCAGCACCCCCGGGGGGGCCGGGCAAGAGACCCAGTACTTC. This sequence encodes CASTPGGAGQETQYF. The chain is built from TRBV11-2 and TRBJ2-5; 8 positions match TRBD2. Unmatched junction bases numbered 9, after V lost 7 bases and J lost 2 bases. In germline, CDR1 is SGHAT, CDR2 FQNNGV. CDR3 length: 15 residues.